One and the same sample provided the 25 T cell receptor beta chains below, sequenced in a study of blood T cell repertoires in COVID-19. Repertoires were generated with immunoSEQ multiplex PCR, while TCRdb's copy carries only in-frame clones and drops some. This sample has just under 250,000 clones, with about 86% found just once. Sequenced material: peripheral blood. These receptors originate from a woman aged 30 to 39 who had recovered from COVID-19.

The chain uses TRBV7-9 and TRBJ2-5, with 8 bases fitting TRBD2. Germline CDR1 reads SEHNR; CDR2 reads FQNEAQ (reference sequence). The length of the CDR3 is 15 residues. The V segment lost 5 bases and the J segment 1 base; nucleotides outside the gene matches: 6. The CDR3 sequence is CASSQGLGGQETQYF. CDR3 bases: TGTGCCAGCAGCCAGGGACTAGGAGGCCAAGAGACCCAGTACTTC.

The V call is TRBV19, the J call TRBJ2-7; 9 nucleotides match TRBD2. V shed 4 bases, J shed 5 bases, and the junction held 6 bases outside the gene matches. This CDR3 has 14 residues. The V gene's germline CDR1 is LNHDA and CDR2 SQIVND (reference sequence). The CDR3 sequence: CASSTSGGIDEQYF. CDR3 DNA: TGTGCCAGTAGTACAAGCGGGGGGATCGACGAGCAGTACTTC.

V is TRBV9 and J is TRBJ2-5; no clear D gene. The ends were cut back, 4 bases at V and 5 bases at J, with 15 bases in the middle. This CDR3 is 14 amino acids long. Germline CDR1 is SGDLS and CDR2 is YYNGEE. The CDR3 coding sequence is TGTGCCAGCAGCCCAGGCGCATTGTGGGAGACCCAGTACTTC. Protein product: CASSPGALWETQYF.

The rearrangement uses TRBV15 and TRBJ2-7, with 11 bases that match TRBD2. The CDR3 consists of 15 residues. Germline lookup yields CDR1 LNHNV and CDR2 YYDKDF (reference sequence). V was pared by 5 bases and J by 3 bases, with 6 bases of the junction left unmatched. The CDR3 loop is CATSLGTSGLYEQYF. CDR3 in DNA: TGTGCCACCAGCCTGGGGACTAGCGGCCTCTACGAGCAGTACTTC.

The rearrangement links TRBV19 to TRBJ1-6; no clear D gene. Per germline, CDR1 LNHDA and CDR2 SQIVND (reference sequence). V was clipped by 8 bases and J by 0 bases, with 11 bases between them. There are 15 residues in the CDR3. CDR3 nucleotides: TGTGCCAGTTCCCCGATTAGCTCCTATAATTCACCCCTCCACTTT. Translated: CASSPISSYNSPLHF.

This clone was counted a single time. The chain couples TRBV7-9 to TRBJ2-7; possible D gene TRBD1, 6 bases. Trimming removed 5 bases at V and 0 bases at J, with 8 bases between. Per germline, CDR1 SEHNR and CDR2 FQNEAQ (reference sequence). The CDR3 totals 13 residues. The CDR3 DNA reads as TGTGCCAGCAGCCTGGACAGCTCCTACGAGCAGTACTTC. This sequence encodes CASSLDSSYEQYF.

This clone was seen at least ten times. Other DNA sequences in this specimen translate into the identical CDR3. The V gene is TRBV5-5, the J gene TRBJ1-2; 11 bases align to TRBD1. Losses at the gene ends were 2 bases for V and 6 bases for J; bases not matched to a gene: 3. Germline lookup yields CDR1 SGHKS and CDR2 YYEKEE (reference sequence). CDR3 length: 14 amino acids. CDR3 bases: TGTGCCAGCAGCTTCGGGACAGGGGGGAATGGCTACACCTTC. Amino acid sequence: CASSFGTGGNGYTF.

The chain joins TRBV5-1 to TRBJ2-5, with 7 bases identical to TRBD1. Germline V gene sequence: CDR1 SGHRS, CDR2 YFSETQ. V lost 0 bases to trimming and J lost 5 bases; unmatched junction nucleotides: 7. The CDR3 extends over 15 amino acids. The CDR3 sequence: CASSLATGIQETQYF. The CDR3, as DNA: TGCGCCAGCAGCTTGGCGACAGGGATACAGGAGACCCAGTACTTC.

CDR3 loop: CASSVDMGGQPQHF. For the CDR3, the DNA is TGTGCCAGCAGCGTAGATATGGGGGGTCAGCCCCAGCATTTT. V is TRBV9 and J is TRBJ1-5, with a weak D call TRBD1 (5 bases). Trimming left V 0 bases short and J 6 bases short, with 10 bases between. This CDR3 is 14 amino acids long. The germline CDR1 and CDR2 sequences are SGDLS and YYNGEE.

This chain links TRBV2 with TRBJ1-1; the D gene is possibly TRBD1 (5 bases). Trimming shortened V by 6 bases and J by 1 base, and 12 bases separated the two germline ends. The CDR3 has 14 residues. The germline gives CDR1 SNHLY, CDR2 FYNNEI. The CDR3 sequence: CASRDSLRNTEAFF. The CDR3 nucleotides read TGTGCCAGCAGAGACAGCTTGCGGAACACTGAAGCTTTCTTT.

The rearrangement joins TRBV24-1 to TRBJ1-1; D is undetermined. Germline CDR1 and CDR2: KGHDR and SFDVKD. Trimming removed 9 bases at V and 8 bases at J, with 12 bases between. The CDR3 covers 11 residues. The CDR3 nucleotides are TGTGCCACCCGGAGGGTGAGGGAAGCTTTCTTT. It yields the protein CATRRVREAFF.

The chain is built from TRBV2 and TRBJ2-3; D not certain. The CDR3 extends over 11 amino acids. Germline CDR1 SNHLY, CDR2 FYNNEI. V shed 4 bases and J shed 6 bases, with 5 bases lying between them. The CDR3 bases are TGTGCCAGCAGTGTACTGGATACGCAGTATTTT. It codes for CASSVLDTQYF.

The CDR3 spells CASSGALNEQFF. In nucleotides, the CDR3 is TGTGCCAGTAGTGGGGCATTGAATGAGCAGTTCTTC. The genes are TRBV19 and TRBJ2-1, with D possibly TRBD1 on 5 matching bases. From germline, CDR1 is LNHDA and CDR2 SQIVND (reference sequence). V was shortened by 5 bases and J by 7 bases, with 9 bases between the two germline ends. The CDR3 has 12 residues.

This rearrangement joins TRBV1 to TRBJ2-2; TRBD2, the table's D call, was not compared with the DNA. TRBV1 is recorded as a pseudogene. The CDR3 is made up of 19 amino acids. CDR3: CTSSQGGTSGEWDTGELFF. In DNA, the CDR3 is TGCACCAGCAGCCAAGGAGGGACTAGCGGGGAATGGGACACCGGGGAGCTGTTTTTT.

The rearrangement joins TRBV19 to TRBJ2-2; 8 positions agree with TRBD2. The CDR3 length is 14 residues. J lost 2 bases, V lost 9 bases, and 5 bases had no gene match. Germline lookup yields CDR1 LNHDA and CDR2 SQIVND (reference sequence). Here the CDR3 DNA reads TGTGCCAGCGGGACTAGGGTCAACACCGGGGAGCTGTTTTTT. Protein sequence: CASGTRVNTGELFF.

V gene TRBV2 combines with J gene TRBJ1-4, with D possibly matching TRBD1 (5 bases). CDR3 length equals 13 residues. The V end was cut by 4 bases, the J end by 5 bases, with 8 bases between. Germline loops: CDR1 SNHLY, CDR2 FYNNEI. The CDR3 DNA follows: TGTGCCAGCAGTGGGGGACTAAATGAAAAACTGTTTTTT. This translates into CASSGGLNEKLFF.

The gene calls are TRBV19 and TRBJ1-3; 12 bases are a match to TRBD1. J gave up 5 bases and V 1 base, and 15 bases lay outside the gene matches. This CDR3 has 20 residues. Germline assignment: CDR1 LNHDA and CDR2 SQIVND (reference sequence). CDR3 DNA: TGTGCCAGTAGTATAGCCTCCGAGGGACAGGGGGCAAATATTAGAAACACCATATATTTT. Translating it yields CASSIASEGQGANIRNTIYF.

This clone was observed a few times. J is TRBJ1-2 and V is TRBV4-2; TRBD1 might be the D (5 bases). CDR1 LGHNA and CDR2 YNFKEQ come from the germline V gene. With 0 bases removed from V and 8 bases from J, the gap between germline ends came to 13 bases. The CDR3 contains 14 residues. CDR3 amino acids: CASSQDRGGVGYTF. The CDR3, as DNA: TGTGCCAGCAGCCAAGATCGGGGAGGGGTAGGCTACACCTTC.

The DNA for the CDR3 is TGTGCCAGCAGTTTATCCGGGGGGCCTGGAAACACCATATATTTT. Protein: CASSLSGGPGNTIYF. V gene TRBV27 combines with J gene TRBJ1-3, with D possibly TRBD1 on 6 matching bases. V was clipped by 0 bases and J by 2 bases, with 8 bases between them. In germline, CDR1 is MNHEY, CDR2 SMNVEV (reference sequence). CDR3 size: 15 residues.

V usage is TRBV4-2 and J usage is TRBJ2-5, with D uncertain. The CDR3 has 15 residues. Trimming left V 5 bases short and J 1 base short, with 14 bases between. Germline CDR1 reads LGHNA; CDR2 reads YNFKEQ. In nucleotides, the CDR3 is TGTGCCAGCAGCTCCTCGACTGGAATCCAAGAGACCCAGTACTTC. It codes for CASSSSTGIQETQYF.

The chain employs TRBV7-9 and TRBJ2-1, with 11 bases identical to TRBD1. The CDR3 extends over 13 amino acids. CDR1 SEHNR and CDR2 FQNEAQ come from the germline V gene (reference sequence). V lost 8 bases, J lost 8 bases, and 5 bases stayed unmatched. In nucleotides, the CDR3 is TGTGCCAGCGGACAGGGGGCGCAGGATGAGCAGTTCTTC. The encoded protein is CASGQGAQDEQFF.

The chain carries TRBV6-5 and TRBJ1-1, with 9 bases matching TRBD1. This CDR3 has 15 amino acids. The trim removed 8 bases at V and 4 bases at J, leaving 11 bases unmatched. CDR1 is MNHEY and CDR2 is SVGAGI in the germline V gene. The CDR3 is CASPGTGTFGTEAFF. DNA of the CDR3: TGTGCCAGCCCCGGGACAGGGACGTTCGGCACTGAAGCTTTCTTT.

The CDR3 nucleotides are TGTGCCAGCAGCCCCCCCCGGGCTAGCGGGCGACCGCTCTACGAGCAGTACTTC. This translates into CASSPPRASGRPLYEQYF. This chain uses TRBV7-3 with TRBJ2-7; 8 positions match TRBD2. The junction had 18 bases not matched to a gene; V was cut back by 5 bases and J by 3 bases. CDR3 length: 18 amino acids. Looked up from germline, CDR1 is SGHTA and CDR2 is FQGTGA.

As to this clone: The junction shows a germline mismatch at one end, possibly a read error. The chain is built from TRBV7-3 and TRBJ1-2, with 10 positions matching TRBD1. The germline V gene encodes CDR1 SGHTA and CDR2 FQGTGA. CDR3 length: 12 residues. CDR3 nucleotide sequence: TGTGCCAGCAGCCCAGGACAGGGGGAGAGGTCCTTC. Amino acids: CASSPGQGERSF.

The rearrangement joins TRBV7-8 to TRBJ2-1, with no clear D. V lost 2 bases and J lost 7, with 6 bases in between. Germline V gene data show CDR1 as SGHVS and CDR2 as FQNEAQ. The CDR3 has 12 residues. DNA for the CDR3: TGTGCCAGCAGCTTATTTCGGAATGAGCAGTTCTTC. It encodes CASSLFRNEQFF.